These T cell receptor beta chains were read from a single sample in a study of beta chain features in type 1 diabetes. Here immunoSEQ multiplex PCR was the method, and the copy in TCRdb shows in-frame clones only, minus some. The repertoire holds around 430,000 clones, roughly 30% seen once, with around 0.065% in the top ten. Sequencing was done on a sample of naive CD4+ T cells from blood. The receptors shown here come from a man between 18 and 35 years old in good health. The CDR3 runs from the conserved cysteine through the conserved F or W. D genes are given only for firm matches. Not all rows give a size; the values are once, few, many and, for expanded clones, a class.

j_gene | abundance | v_gene | d_gene | CDR3aa | CDR3nt
TRBJ2-7 | - | TRBV14 | TRBD1 | CASSTQGRAYEQYF | TGTGCCAGCAGCACACAGGGGCGGGCCTACGAGCAGTACTTC
TRBJ2-5 | - | TRBV14 | TRBD2 | CASSQSGRGETQYF | TGTGCCAGCAGCCAGAGCGGGAGAGGCGAGACCCAGTACTTC
TRBJ1-3 | few | TRBV7-2 | - | CASSLISGNTIYF | TGTGCCAGCAGCCTGATCTCTGGAAACACCATATATTTT
TRBJ2-1 | - | TRBV23-1 | - | CASGTRANEQFF | TGCGCCAGCGGAACTAGGGCCAATGAGCAGTTCTTC
TRBJ2-3 | few | TRBV18 | - | CASSPNTDTQYF | TGTGCCAGCTCACCGAACACAGATACGCAGTATTTT
TRBJ2-1 | - | TRBV4-1 | - | CASSRTGYNEQFF | TGCGCCAGCAGCCGGACTGGATACAATGAGCAGTTCTTC
TRBJ2-7 | - | TRBV30 | - | CAWSQRRAAAEQYF | TGTGCCTGGAGCCAACGCCGGGCTGCGGCCGAGCAGTACTTC
TRBJ1-1 | - | TRBV30 | - | CAWLTDRNTEAFF | TGTGCCTGGCTAACGGACAGGAACACTGAAGCTTTCTTT
TRBJ2-1 | few | TRBV7-3 | TRBD2 | CASSLRGLAGATRNNEQFF | TGTGCCAGCAGCTTAAGGGGACTAGCGGGAGCCACTCGAAACAATGAGCAGTTCTTC
TRBJ2-3 | few | TRBV7-9 | - | CASSSWDKGRVDTQYF | TGTGCCAGCAGCTCTTGGGACAAGGGTAGGGTTGATACGCAGTATTTT
TRBJ1-2 | - | TRBV29-1 | - | CSVEAANYGYTF | TGCAGCGTTGAGGCGGCAAACTATGGCTACACCTTC
TRBJ2-3 | - | TRBV30 | - | CAWSPPGNHQYF | TGTGCCTGGAGCCCCCCAGGGAATCACCAGTATTTT
TRBJ1-2 | few | TRBV29-1 | - | CSVGYGGYTF | TGCAGCGTCGGGTACGGTGGCTACACCTTC
TRBJ2-3 | - | TRBV6-5 | - | CASSYMRGRGDTQYF | TGTGCCAGCAGTTACATGAGAGGGAGAGGAGATACGCAGTATTTT
TRBJ2-5 | - | TRBV1 | - | CTSSPGTQYF | TGCACCAGCAGCCCCGGAACCCAGTACTTC
TRBJ2-3 | - | TRBV25-1 | - | CASSEIGSVGDTQYF | TGTGCCAGCAGTGAAATAGGCTCTGTAGGAGATACGCAGTATTTT
TRBJ2-1 | - | TRBV11-3 | - | CASSGPGENEQFF | TGTGCCAGCTCCGGTCCCGGGGAAAATGAGCAGTTCTTC
TRBJ2-7 | few | TRBV30 | - | CAWSHKGEQYF | TGTGCCTGGAGTCACAAGGGCGAGCAGTACTTC
TRBJ1-1 | - | TRBV5-4 | - | CASSLPLGQGETEAFF | TGTGCCAGCAGCTTGCCCCTTGGCCAAGGGGAAACTGAAGCTTTCTTT
TRBJ2-5 | - | TRBV2 | - | CASSGTVIGQETQYF | TGTGCCAGCAGTGGGACAGTAATCGGCCAAGAGACCCAGTACTTC
TRBJ2-2 | - | TRBV29-1 | - | CSVGVTGELFF | TGCAGCGTAGGGGTCACCGGGGAGCTGTTTTTT
TRBJ1-1 | few | TRBV29-1 | - | CSVENTSEAFF | TGCAGCGTTGAGAACACTTCTGAAGCTTTCTTT
TRBJ2-7 | - | TRBV7-9 | - | CASTKAQLPHEQYF | TGTGCCAGCACGAAAGCGCAGCTTCCCCACGAGCAGTACTTC
TRBJ2-3 | few | TRBV7-2 | - | CASSPGAGTQYF | TGTGCCAGCAGCCCGGGGGCGGGTACGCAGTATTTT
TRBJ2-7 | few | TRBV20-1 | - | CSAWQYYEQYF | TGCAGTGCTTGGCAGTACTACGAGCAGTACTTC
TRBJ1-5 | - | TRBV9 | TRBD1 | CASSAGGLGDQPQHF | TGTGCCAGCAGCGCAGGGGGCTTGGGTGATCAGCCCCAGCATTTT
TRBJ2-7 | - | TRBV18 | - | CASSPLEGYEQYF | TGTGCCAGCTCACCACTAGAGGGCTACGAGCAGTACTTC
TRBJ2-7 | few | TRBV25-1 | TRBD1 | CASSDTGGPYEQYF | TGTGCCAGCAGTGACACAGGGGGGCCCTACGAGCAGTACTTC
TRBJ2-4 | few | TRBV6-5 | TRBD1 | CASRDRTGKNIQYF | TGTGCCAGCAGAGACCGGACAGGGAAAAACATTCAGTACTTC
TRBJ2-1 | - | TRBV6-4 | TRBD2 | CASSASGRNEQFF | TGTGCCAGCAGCGCCAGCGGGAGGAATGAGCAGTTCTTC
TRBJ2-7 | - | TRBV4-2 | - | CASSQEQGPYSYEQYF | TGTGCCAGCAGCCAAGAACAGGGCCCCTACTCCTACGAGCAGTACTTC
TRBJ2-1 | - | TRBV11-2 | TRBD1 | CASSLGTGVINEQFF | TGTGCCAGCAGCTTGGGGACAGGAGTCATCAATGAGCAGTTCTTC
TRBJ2-1 | - | TRBV5-8 | - | CASSPEPSSYNEQFF | TGTGCCAGCAGCCCGGAGCCGAGCTCCTACAATGAGCAGTTCTTC
TRBJ2-3 | - | TRBV7-2 | TRBD2 | CASSSTSGTDTQYF | TGTGCCAGCAGCTCGACTAGCGGCACAGATACGCAGTATTTT
TRBJ2-7 | few | TRBV9 | - | CASSVEEGYEQYF | TGTGCCAGCAGCGTAGAAGAGGGCTACGAGCAGTACTTC
TRBJ2-2 | - | TRBV30 | - | CAWSVRRGGELFF | TGTGCCTGGAGTGTACGACGGGGAGGGGAGCTGTTTTTT
TRBJ2-1 | few | TRBV25-1 | - | CASRSDVSSYNEQFF | TGTGCCAGCCGCTCGGACGTTAGCTCCTACAATGAGCAGTTCTTC
TRBJ2-5 | - | TRBV30 | - | CAWNGGTAQETQYF | TGTGCCTGGAACGGCGGGACAGCCCAAGAGACCCAGTACTTC
TRBJ2-3 | - | TRBV5-6 | - | CASSLTGRDTQYF | TGTGCCAGCAGCCTGACTGGCCGGGATACGCAGTATTTT
TRBJ2-5 | - | TRBV30 | TRBD1 | CAWSVMGRGRAGGETQYF | TGTGCCTGGAGTGTAATGGGCAGGGGACGGGCAGGGGGAGAGACCCAGTACTTC
TRBJ2-1 | few | TRBV9 | - | CASSVVGGRSGEQFF | TGTGCCAGCAGCGTAGTAGGTGGCAGGTCAGGTGAGCAGTTCTTC
TRBJ2-4 | - | TRBV6-5 | - | CASSPTARGGIQYF | TGTGCCAGCAGCCCCACCGCGAGGGGCGGCATTCAGTACTTC
TRBJ2-5 | few | TRBV2 | TRBD1 | CASRGQQETQYF | TGTGCCAGCAGGGGACAGCAAGAGACCCAGTACTTC
TRBJ2-2 | few | TRBV7-9 | - | CASSRVSEPGELFF | TGTGCCAGCAGCCGGGTTTCGGAGCCCGGGGAGCTGTTTTTT
TRBJ2-7 | - | TRBV11-2 | TRBD2 | CASSPSGAGEGAEQYF | TGTGCCAGCAGCCCTTCGGGAGCGGGAGAAGGGGCCGAGCAGTACTTC
TRBJ1-1 | - | TRBV2 | - | CASSEGGPAATEAFF | TGTGCCAGCAGTGAAGGGGGGCCGGCGGCCACTGAAGCTTTCTTT
TRBJ2-1 | few | TRBV29-1 | TRBD2 | CSVGGTSYNEQFF | TGCAGCGTTGGCGGGACTAGCTACAATGAGCAGTTCTTC
TRBJ2-1 | - | TRBV28 | TRBD2 | CASRGTSGTHSSYNEQFF | TGTGCCAGCAGGGGGACTAGCGGGACCCATAGCTCCTACAATGAGCAGTTCTTC
TRBJ2-5 | few | TRBV9 | TRBD2 | CASSVAPSGQQETQYF | TGTGCCAGCAGCGTAGCCCCTAGCGGACAACAAGAGACCCAGTACTTC
TRBJ2-1 | - | TRBV4-3 | TRBD2 | CASSQSLAGVTYNEQFF | TGCGCCAGCAGCCAAAGTTTAGCGGGAGTTACCTACAATGAGCAGTTCTTC
TRBJ1-5 | - | TRBV14 | TRBD1 | CASSQYRGLIQPQHF | TGTGCCAGCAGCCAATACAGGGGGCTTATTCAGCCCCAGCATTTT